These 20 T cell receptor beta chains share one sample of origin, sequenced in a study of shared clonotypes between healthy human individuals. Sequencing was performed with immunoSEQ multiplex PCR; in TCRdb, only in-frame clones are kept and a portion is missing. The data hold approximately 620,000 clones, with about 97% observed a single time. What was sequenced was naive CD4+ T cells sorted from blood. The subset: CD45RA+ positively selected. These receptors all come from a woman aged 25 to 39 in good health.

The genes are TRBV29-1 and TRBJ2-7; a possible D gene is TRBD2 (6 bases). Germline V gene sequence: CDR1 SQVTM, CDR2 ANQGSEA. V dropped 5 bases and J dropped 5 bases, with 13 bases sitting between them. The CDR3 runs to 12 residues. The CDR3 protein is CSVYGGTDEQYF. CDR3 in DNA: TGCAGCGTTTACGGGGGAACGGACGAGCAGTACTTC.

This chain uses TRBV7-2 with TRBJ2-7; 7 bases agree with TRBD1. Germline CDR1 and CDR2: SGHTA and FQGNSA. The junction had 9 bases not matched to a gene; V was cut back by 3 bases and J by 7 bases. CDR3 length: 14 residues. CDR3 in amino acids: CASSFPGTAWEQYF. In DNA, the CDR3 is TGTGCCAGCAGCTTCCCCGGGACAGCCTGGGAGCAGTACTTC. Full variable domain (rest looked up from reference TRBV7-2 and TRBJ2-7): GAGVSQSPSNKVTEKGKDVELRCDPISGHTALYWYRQSLGQGLEFLIYFQGNSAPDKSGLPSDRFSAERTGGSVSTLTIQRTQQEDSAVYLCASSFPGTAWEQYFGPGTRLTVT.

This clone was observed once. The rearrangement joins TRBV11-2 to TRBJ2-3; TRBD2 might be the D (5 bases). Germline assignment: CDR1 SGHAT and CDR2 FQNNGV. Trimming took off 0 bases at V and 5 bases at J, with 6 bases between the two ends. There are 13 residues in the CDR3. CDR3 protein: CASSLEGEDTQYF. Written as DNA, the CDR3 is TGTGCCAGCAGCTTAGAGGGAGAAGATACGCAGTATTTT.

This sequence joins TRBV27 and TRBJ1-2; tentatively, D is TRBD1 (5 bases). CDR1 and CDR2 from the germline V gene are MNHEY and SMNVEV (reference sequence). This CDR3 region has 15 residues. Deletions cut 6 bases from V and 4 bases from J, with 18 bases between. The CDR3: CASSRTSDSLYGYTF. DNA of the CDR3: TGTGCCAGCAGCCGTACCAGCGACAGCCTCTATGGCTACACCTTC.

The CDR3 reads CASSPLRGGGDEQFF. The DNA for the CDR3 is TGTGCCAGCAGCCCGCTCAGGGGCGGGGGGGATGAGCAGTTCTTC. V and J are TRBV7-9 and TRBJ2-1; 9 bases map to TRBD2. The CDR3 extends over 15 amino acids. V lost 5 bases, J lost 8 bases, and 10 bases stayed unmatched. Germline V gene data show CDR1 as SEHNR and CDR2 as FQNEAQ (reference sequence).

V gene TRBV2 combines with J gene TRBJ2-1; D is undetermined. Germline V CDR1 and CDR2: SNHLY, FYNNEI. The CDR3 length is 12 residues. Trimming took off 4 bases at V and 7 bases at J, with 8 bases between the two ends. CDR3 region: CASSVSGNEQFF. The CDR3, as DNA: TGTGCCAGCAGTGTTTCAGGAAATGAGCAGTTCTTC.

V is TRBV11-2 and J is TRBJ2-7; 7 bases match TRBD1. The CDR3 runs to 15 residues. V was clipped by 5 bases and J by 3 bases; unmatched bases: 10. Germline V lookup: CDR1 SGHAT, CDR2 FQNNGV. The CDR3 bases are TGTGCCAGCAGCCTGCGGAGACAGGGCGACTACGAGCAGTACTTC. Translation: CASSLRRQGDYEQYF. Full variable domain (rest looked up from reference TRBV11-2 and TRBJ2-7): EAGVAQSPRYKIIEKRQSVAFWCNPISGHATLYWYQQILGQGPKLLIQFQNNGVVDDSQLPKDRFSAERLKGVDSTLKIQPAKLEDSAVYLCASSLRRQGDYEQYFGPGTRLTVT.

The chain is built from TRBV4-2 and TRBJ2-1; TRBD2 aligns across 14 bases. The germline V gene has CDR1 LGHNA and CDR2 YNFKEQ. The CDR3 runs to 16 residues. V lost 0 bases to trimming and J lost 8 bases; unmatched junction nucleotides: 3. For the CDR3, the DNA is TGTGCCAGCAGCCAAGATGGGACTAGCGGGAGCGATGAGCAGTTCTTC. Its translation: CASSQDGTSGSDEQFF.

This clone was counted once. The chain employs TRBV29-1 and TRBJ2-2, with 9 bases lining up with TRBD1. V lost 4 bases, J lost 4 bases, and 7 bases stayed unmatched. Germline-derived CDR1 and CDR2 are SQVTM and ANQGSEA. The CDR3 is made up of 15 amino acids. The CDR3 sequence is CSVGSGQGFTGELFF. The CDR3 DNA sequence: TGCAGCGTTGGCAGTGGACAGGGGTTCACCGGGGAGCTGTTTTTT.

The chain couples TRBV19 to TRBJ2-7, with 9 bases fitting TRBD2. The germline CDR1 and CDR2 sequences are LNHDA and SQIVND (reference sequence). CDR3 length equals 16 residues. Germline trimming cut 3 bases from V and 7 bases from J; bases unmatched to any gene: 13. Here the CDR3 reads CASSIRQASGTEEQYF. The CDR3 bases are TGTGCCAGTAGTATCCGTCAGGCTAGCGGGACGGAGGAGCAGTACTTC.

A single count supports this clone. V gene TRBV10-1 combines with J gene TRBJ2-7, with 7 bases identical to TRBD2. Losses at the gene ends were 2 bases for V and 3 bases for J; bases not matched to a gene: 10. Germline CDR1 reads WNHNN; CDR2 reads SYGVQD (reference sequence). The length of the CDR3 is 16 residues. CDR3 DNA sequence: TGCGCCAGCAGTGAGAGCGGGGCGGGAGAATTCTACGAGCAGTACTTC. As protein: CASSESGAGEFYEQYF.

J is TRBJ2-7 and V is TRBV19; TRBD2 matches at 7 bases. This CDR3 has 14 residues. The trim removed 3 bases at V and 6 bases at J, leaving 8 bases unmatched. Germline values: CDR1 LNHDA, CDR2 SQIVND (reference sequence). The CDR3 DNA follows: TGTGCCAGTAGTATCTGGGGGGGAGGAAGCGAGCAGTACTTC. Protein sequence: CASSIWGGGSEQYF.

The chain employs TRBV10-1 and TRBJ1-4; D gene unclear. This CDR3 has 14 amino acids. Germline V gene lookup returns CDR1 WNHNN and CDR2 SYGVQD (reference sequence). The V end was cut by 3 bases, the J end by 10 bases, with 15 bases between. The CDR3 loop reads CASSEVGGPGKLFF. CDR3 DNA: TGCGCCAGCAGTGAAGTTGGTGGCCCCGGAAAACTGTTTTTT.

V and J are TRBV9 and TRBJ2-1; TRBD2 matches 8 bases. Germline CDR1 reads SGDLS; CDR2 reads YYNGEE. J gave up 4 bases and V 1 base, and 13 bases lay outside the gene matches. CDR3 length: 18 residues. This chain's CDR3 is CASSVSPGASGRYNEQFF. CDR3 DNA sequence: TGTGCCAGCAGCGTATCCCCCGGGGCCAGCGGGAGATACAATGAGCAGTTCTTC.

The J gene is TRBJ1-1, the V gene TRBV6-1, with TRBD1 matching over 7 bases. The trim removed 6 bases at V and 6 bases at J, leaving 10 bases unmatched. The CDR3 is 14 residues long. CDR1 is MNHNS and CDR2 is SASEGT in the germline V gene. The CDR3 DNA reads as TGTGCCAGCAGCTTCACAGGGGCCAAGGCTGAAGCTTTCTTT. Translating it yields CASSFTGAKAEAFF.

The J gene is TRBJ2-1, the V gene TRBV29-1, with TRBD1 matching over 8 bases. V trimming: 3 bases; J trimming: 0 bases; junction bases outside the gene matches: 10. Germline V gene data show CDR1 as SQVTM and CDR2 as ANQGSEA. This CDR3 is 17 amino acids long. CDR3 protein: CSVDWTGNPSSYNEQFF. The CDR3 coding sequence is TGCAGCGTTGACTGGACAGGGAACCCGAGCTCCTACAATGAGCAGTTCTTC.

The rearrangement joins TRBV5-1 to TRBJ2-4; perhaps TRBD2 as D (5 bases). V was pared by 0 bases and J by 2 bases, with 15 bases between. The CDR3 loop spans 17 amino acids. Germline CDR1 and CDR2: SGHRS and YFSETQ. Written as DNA, the CDR3 is TGCGCCAGCAGCTTGGGGCTCCGGGCGGGTTCCAAAAACATTCAGTACTTC. Residues: CASSLGLRAGSKNIQYF.

The CDR3 DNA sequence: TGTGCCAGCTCACCAGTCCAGAGCTACGAGCAGTACTTC. Amino acid sequence: CASSPVQSYEQYF. The chain couples TRBV18 to TRBJ2-7; D unclear. V gave up 2 bases and J gave up 3 bases, with 8 bases separating them. There are 13 residues in the CDR3. Germline CDR1 KGHSH, CDR2 LQKENI.

This chain links TRBV9 with TRBJ2-2; no firm D call. The CDR3 contains 15 residues. CDR1 SGDLS and CDR2 YYNGEE come from the germline V gene. V was shortened by 3 bases and J by 5 bases, with 14 bases between the two germline ends. The CDR3 DNA follows: TGTGCCAGCAGCGGAAAACCCCCCGGGACCGGGGAGCTGTTTTTT. Translation: CASSGKPPGTGELFF.

This clone showed up just once. This sequence joins TRBV5-4 and TRBJ2-5; D remains unclear. Trimming took 4 bases from V and 2 from J, leaving 3 bases between them. The CDR3 contains 11 residues. Germline CDR1 is SGHNT and CDR2 is YYREEE (reference sequence). The CDR3 bases are TGTGCCAGCAGCAATCAAGAGACCCAGTACTTC. Amino acids: CASSNQETQYF.